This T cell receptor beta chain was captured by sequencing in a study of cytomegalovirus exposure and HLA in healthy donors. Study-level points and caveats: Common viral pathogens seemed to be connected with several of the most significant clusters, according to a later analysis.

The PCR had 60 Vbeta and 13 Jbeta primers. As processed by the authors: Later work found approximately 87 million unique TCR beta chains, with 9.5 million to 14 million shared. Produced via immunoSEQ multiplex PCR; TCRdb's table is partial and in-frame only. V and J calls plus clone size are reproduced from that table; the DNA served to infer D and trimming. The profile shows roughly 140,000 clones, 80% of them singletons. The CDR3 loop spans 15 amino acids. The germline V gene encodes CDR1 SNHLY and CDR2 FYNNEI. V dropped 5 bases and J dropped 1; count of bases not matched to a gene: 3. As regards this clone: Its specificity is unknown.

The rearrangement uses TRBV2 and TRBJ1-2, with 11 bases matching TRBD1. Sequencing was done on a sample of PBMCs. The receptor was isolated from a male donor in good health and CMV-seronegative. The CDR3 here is CASSIGTGGNYGYTF. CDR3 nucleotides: TGTGCCAGCAGTATCGGGACAGGGGGTAACTATGGCTACACCTTC.